The 23 T cell receptor beta chains given below trace back to one sample, sequenced in a study of blood T cell repertoires in COVID-19. The method was immunoSEQ multiplex PCR; TCRdb's version includes in-frame clones alone and lacks a portion of them. The sample holds 200,000 to 250,000 clones, less than 85% seen once. Sequencing used peripheral blood. These receptors were collected from a woman at least 80 years old with acute or convalescent COVID-19.

The J gene is TRBJ1-5, the V gene TRBV14; D gene ambiguous. Germline CDR1 is SGHDN and CDR2 is FVKESK. The CDR3 consists of 13 residues. V was pared by 0 bases and J by 5 bases, with 5 bases between. The CDR3 reads CASSQDGHQPQHF. The CDR3 DNA reads as TGTGCCAGCAGCCAAGATGGCCATCAGCCCCAGCATTTT. Complete variable domain (other parts from reference TRBV14 and TRBJ1-5): EAGVTQFPSHSVIEKGQTVTLRCDPISGHDNLYWYRRVMGKEIKFLLHFVKESKQDESGMPNNRFLAERTGGTYSTLKVQPAELEDSGVYFCASSQDGHQPQHFGDGTRLSIL.

The rearrangement uses TRBV9 and TRBJ1-1; 9 positions agree with TRBD1. With V trimmed by 2 bases and J by 4 bases, 6 bases remained unmatched. This CDR3 has 15 residues. Germline assignment: CDR1 SGDLS and CDR2 YYNGEE. The CDR3 sequence: CASSVTGGISTEAFF. The CDR3 DNA reads as TGTGCCAGCAGCGTTACAGGGGGCATAAGCACTGAAGCTTTCTTT.

The chain employs TRBV5-4 and TRBJ2-1, with 8 bases aligning to TRBD2. V was clipped by 4 bases and J by 4 bases; unmatched bases: 10. Per germline, CDR1 SGHNT and CDR2 YYREEE (reference sequence). The CDR3 length is 16 residues. CDR3 region: CASSLIGGGPYNEQFF. The CDR3 coding sequence is TGTGCCAGCAGCCTGATTGGCGGGGGGCCATACAATGAGCAGTTCTTC.

V usage is TRBV9 and J usage is TRBJ2-1, with 10 nucleotides matching TRBD2. Trimming at V came to 3 bases and at J to 5 bases, leaving 5 bases not matched to a gene. In germline, CDR1 is SGDLS, CDR2 YYNGEE. The CDR3 has 15 amino acids. The CDR3 DNA sequence: TGTGCCAGCAGCGCCAGACTAGCGGGCGACAATGAGCAGTTCTTC. This codes for CASSARLAGDNEQFF.

The V gene is TRBV20-1, the J gene TRBJ2-1; 9 bases map to TRBD2. V was pared by 3 bases and J by 7 bases, with 4 bases of the junction left unmatched. CDR3 length: 13 amino acids. CDR1 is DFQATT and CDR2 is SNEGSKA in the germline V gene (reference sequence). The CDR3 here is CSASSGGSNEQFF. DNA of the CDR3: TGCAGTGCTAGTAGCGGGGGTTCGAATGAGCAGTTCTTC.

The chain uses TRBV27 and TRBJ2-2; TRBD2 agrees at 12 bases. CDR3 length equals 15 residues. Losses at the gene ends were 4 bases for V and 7 bases for J; bases not matched to a gene: 4. Germline V gene lookup returns CDR1 MNHEY and CDR2 SMNVEV (reference sequence). The CDR3 loop reads CASSSTSGGIGELFF. In nucleotides, the CDR3 is TGTGCCAGCAGTTCCACTAGCGGGGGGATCGGGGAGCTGTTTTTT.

J is TRBJ2-1 and V is TRBV28, with D perhaps matching TRBD1 (6 bases). CDR1 MDHEN and CDR2 SYDVKM come from the germline V gene. Between the trimmed V and J ends, which lost 5 bases and 3 bases, there was a span of 14 bases. The CDR3 covers 15 residues. Written as DNA, the CDR3 is TGTGCCAGCAGTCCCGGACAGACTAACTACAATGAGCAGTTCTTC. Its protein product is CASSPGQTNYNEQFF. The full variable domain, completed using reference TRBV28 and TRBJ2-1, is DVKVTQSSRYLVKRTGEKVFLECVQDMDHENMFWYRQDPGLGLRLIYFSYDVKMKEKGDIPEGYSVSREKKERFSLILESASTNQTSMYLCASSPGQTNYNEQFFGPGTRLTVL.

The chain employs TRBV19 and TRBJ1-1; 7 bases are a match to TRBD1. Germline V gives CDR1 LNHDA, CDR2 SQIVND (reference sequence). The CDR3 runs to 13 residues. V dropped 6 bases and J dropped 3; count of bases not matched to a gene: 4. This chain's CDR3 is CASSEGQHTEAFF. The CDR3 region has the DNA TGTGCCAGTAGCGAGGGACAGCACACTGAAGCTTTCTTT.

The rearrangement joins TRBV18 to TRBJ2-1; D remains unclear. V lost 1 base and J lost 8, with 12 bases in between. There are 14 residues in the CDR3. The V gene's germline CDR1 is KGHSH and CDR2 LQKENI. CDR3 bases: TGTGCCAGCTCACCACGGCCTGATCGGGATGAGCAGTTCTTC. It specifies CASSPRPDRDEQFF. The full variable domain, rest sourced from reference TRBV18 and TRBJ2-1, is NAGVMQNPRHLVRRRGQEARLRCSPMKGHSHVYWYRQLPEEGLKFMVYLQKENIIDESGMPKERFSAEFPKEGPSILRIQQVVRGDSAAYFCASSPRPDRDEQFFGPGTRLTVL.

The chain joins TRBV19 to TRBJ2-3; the D is unclear. The CDR3 loop spans 11 amino acids. Germline V gene data show CDR1 as LNHDA and CDR2 as SQIVND (reference sequence). V was cut by 5 bases and J by 5 bases, with 5 bases left in between. In DNA form, the CDR3 reads TGTGCCAGTAGTTCTTTAGATACGCAGTATTTT. It translates to CASSSLDTQYF.

V gene TRBV11-2 combines with J gene TRBJ2-7; the match to TRBD2 covers 9 bases. This CDR3 has 14 amino acids. The V and J ends lost 0 bases and 6 bases, in that order; junction bases with no gene match: 3. CDR1 SGHAT and CDR2 FQNNGV come from the germline V gene. CDR3 nucleotides: TGTGCCAGCAGCTTAGAGCGGGGGGGAGGCGAGCAGTACTTC. Translation: CASSLERGGGEQYF.

This clone has more than one count but fewer than ten. The chain couples TRBV12-3 or TRBV12-4 to TRBJ1-2; D is uncertain. The ends were cut back, 6 bases at V and 8 bases at J, with 16 bases in the middle. CDR3 length: 13 amino acids. The CDR3 region has the DNA TGTGCCAGCAGGGCCGGGGTCAGAGGAGGCTACACCTTC. It specifies CASRAGVRGGYTF.

The J gene is TRBJ2-2, the V gene TRBV7-3; the match to TRBD1 covers 8 bases. Per germline, CDR1 SGHTA and CDR2 FQGTGA. J lost 5 bases, V lost 3 bases, and 5 bases had no gene match. There are 15 residues in the CDR3. The CDR3 DNA follows: TGTGCCAGCAGCTTGGGACAGGCCCTTACCGGGGAGCTGTTTTTT. It encodes CASSLGQALTGELFF. Combining the CDR3 with reference TRBV7-3 and TRBJ2-2 gives the whole variable domain GAGVSQTPSNKVTEKGKYVELRCDPISGHTALYWYRQSLGQGPEFLIYFQGTGAADDSGLPNDRFFAVRPEGSVSTLKIQRTERGDSAVYLCASSLGQALTGELFFGEGSRLTVL.

Only a few counts were recorded for this clone. The rearrangement links TRBV6-1 to TRBJ1-6; D is possibly TRBD1 (5 bases). The V end lost 6 bases, the J end lost 8 bases, and 11 bases lay between the germline ends. The CDR3 loop spans 13 amino acids. Germline-derived CDR1 and CDR2 are MNHNS and SASEGT. This CDR3 is CASRSGGDSPLHF. DNA of the CDR3: TGTGCCAGCAGGTCGGGGGGTGATTCACCCCTCCACTTT.

The chain couples TRBV7-7 to TRBJ2-2, with D maybe TRBD1 (5 bases). CDR1 SSHAT and CDR2 FNYEAQ come from the germline V gene (reference sequence). Trimming cost V 8 bases and J 5 bases, with 12 bases left between them. This CDR3 has 13 residues. The CDR3 DNA reads as TGTGCCAGCTCCCAGGGTAGTACCGGGGAGCTGTTTTTT. It translates to CASSQGSTGELFF.

The rearrangement links TRBV5-1 to TRBJ2-1; TRBD2 is a possible D gene (7 bases). The CDR3 has 15 amino acids. Trimming took off 2 bases at V and 6 bases at J, with 15 bases between the two ends. CDR1 and CDR2 from the germline V gene are SGHRS and YFSETQ. The chain's CDR3 is CASSFSGGGGNEQFF. In DNA form, the CDR3 reads TGCGCCAGCAGCTTTTCCGGGGGCGGGGGCAATGAGCAGTTCTTC.

The chain carries TRBV11-3 and TRBJ2-7; 11 bases line up with TRBD2. The germline V gene encodes CDR1 SGHNT and CDR2 YENEEA. This CDR3 contains 17 residues. Trimming cost V 0 bases and J 6 bases; bases outside gene matches: 10. In nucleotides, the CDR3 is TGTGCCAGCAGCTTAGATTTCTTTAGCGGGGGGGCATCCGAGCAGTACTTC. It translates to CASSLDFFSGGASEQYF. The whole variable domain, filled in from reference TRBV11-3 and TRBJ2-7, reads EAGVVQSPRYKIIEKKQPVAFWCNPISGHNTLYWYLQNLGQGPELLIRYENEEAVDDSQLPKDRFSAERLKGVDSTLKIQPAELGDSAVYLCASSLDFFSGGASEQYFGPGTRLTVT.

This chain joins TRBV2 and TRBJ1-1; 9 nucleotides agree with TRBD1. Unmatched junction bases numbered 6, after V lost 5 bases and J lost 5 bases. Germline lookup yields CDR1 SNHLY and CDR2 FYNNEI. The CDR3 totals 14 residues. CDR3 sequence: CASSWDRELTEAFF. The CDR3 DNA is TGTGCCAGCAGTTGGGACAGGGAGTTGACTGAAGCTTTCTTT.

The chain uses TRBV6-5 and TRBJ1-2; the D gene is possibly TRBD1 (6 bases). The CDR3 is made up of 14 amino acids. The germline V gene has CDR1 MNHEY and CDR2 SVGAGI. Trimming pared 5 bases from V and 4 bases from J, leaving 14 bases between. CDR3 in amino acids: CASSHRGQFYGYTF. The CDR3 coding sequence is TGTGCCAGCAGTCACAGAGGACAGTTCTATGGCTACACCTTC.

The J gene is TRBJ1-1, the V gene TRBV30; 11 bases match TRBD1. V lost 8 bases and J lost 3; bases outside the gene matches: 8. CDR1 and CDR2 from the germline V gene are GTSNPN and SVGIG (reference sequence). This CDR3 spans 14 amino acids. CDR3 DNA sequence: TGTGCCGGGGGACAGGGGGATTTGGACACTGAAGCTTTCTTT. This encodes CAGGQGDLDTEAFF.

This clone was found a few times. The chain is built from TRBV5-1 and TRBJ2-7; 8 bases are shared with TRBD1. J gave up 4 bases and V 0 bases, and 6 bases lay outside the gene matches. Per germline, CDR1 SGHRS and CDR2 YFSETQ. The CDR3 has 15 amino acids. The CDR3 region has the DNA TGCGCCAGCAGCTTGGAGACAGGGGCAAGGTACGAGCAGTACTTC. Protein product: CASSLETGARYEQYF.

V usage is TRBV7-8 and J usage is TRBJ2-7; D perhaps matches TRBD1 (5 bases). The CDR3 totals 13 residues. V was clipped by 1 base and J by 4 bases, with 8 bases between them. Per germline, CDR1 SGHVS and CDR2 FQNEAQ. The CDR3 nucleotides are TGTGCCAGCAGCTTAGGTGACAGATACGAGCAGTACTTC. It is translated as CASSLGDRYEQYF.

On this clone: Other DNA sequences from this sample encode an identical CDR3 as well. The chain couples TRBV18 to TRBJ1-2; 10 bases agree with TRBD1. This CDR3 is 14 amino acids long. Germline-derived CDR1 and CDR2 are KGHSH and LQKENI. Trimming cost V 6 bases and J 2 bases; bases outside gene matches: 3. DNA for the CDR3: TGTGCCAGCTCCCCGGGACAGGGGAACTATGGCTACACCTTC. The encoded protein is CASSPGQGNYGYTF.